One and the same sample provided the 21 T cell receptor beta chains below, sequenced in a study of blood T cell repertoires in COVID-19. Some clones are missing from TCRdb's copy, which holds only in-frame ones; the method was immunoSEQ multiplex PCR. Here the sample spans approximately 45,000 clones, about 87% being singletons. Material: peripheral blood. Every receptor here comes from a woman over 75 with COVID-19, enrolled during active disease.

The chain carries TRBV6-5 and TRBJ2-7; D may be TRBD1 (6 bases). Trimming took off 0 bases at V and 0 bases at J, with 9 bases between the two ends. The CDR3 covers 15 residues. Per germline, CDR1 MNHEY and CDR2 SVGAGI. The CDR3 reads CASSYSAGVSYEQYF. The CDR3 nucleotides read TGTGCCAGCAGTTACTCGGCAGGGGTCTCCTACGAGCAGTACTTC.

V usage is TRBV5-5 and J usage is TRBJ1-5; 7 nucleotides agree with TRBD1. CDR3 length equals 15 residues. Germline-derived CDR1 and CDR2 are SGHKS and YYEKEE (reference sequence). V shed 4 bases and J 0 bases; nucleotides not matched to a gene: 4. The CDR3 sequence: CASSRGQPSNQPQHF. CDR3 DNA: TGTGCCAGCAGCCGGGGACAGCCTAGCAATCAGCCCCAGCATTTT. The full variable domain, its missing parts supplied by reference TRBV5-5 and TRBJ1-5, is DAGVTQSPTHLIKTRGQQVTLRCSPISGHKSVSWYQQVLGQGPQFIFQYYEKEERGRGNFPDRFSARQFPNYSSELNVNALLLGDSALYLCASSRGQPSNQPQHFGDGTRLSIL.

The chain links TRBV5-6 to TRBJ2-6, with D possibly being TRBD1 (6 bases). The germline V gene has CDR1 SGHDT and CDR2 YYEEEE. V was cut by 4 bases and J by 2 bases, with 13 bases left in between. This CDR3 is built from 16 residues. For the CDR3, the DNA is TGTGCCAGCAGCCGAGTGGGGGCCCCTGGGGCCAACGTCCTGACTTTC. Translated, it gives CASSRVGAPGANVLTF.

The chain is built from TRBV7-8 and TRBJ2-3; 8 nucleotides line up with TRBD2. With 5 bases clipped from V and 1 base from J, the junction kept 8 bases outside the gene matches. CDR3 size: 16 residues. Germline loops: CDR1 SGHVS, CDR2 FQNEAQ. CDR3 sequence: CASSPAGAGGTDTQYF. The CDR3 nucleotides are TGTGCCAGCAGCCCTGCAGGAGCGGGGGGCACAGATACGCAGTATTTT.

This clone showed up just once. The chain is built from TRBV19 and TRBJ1-1; 7 bases match TRBD1. V was clipped by 5 bases and J by 0 bases; unmatched bases: 6. The germline V gene has CDR1 LNHDA and CDR2 SQIVND (reference sequence). The CDR3 runs to 15 residues. The CDR3 reads CASSHTGVMNTEAFF. The CDR3 bases are TGTGCCAGTAGTCATACAGGGGTTATGAACACTGAAGCTTTCTTT.

This clone was counted only a few times. The rearrangement joins TRBV4-1 to TRBJ1-1, with 8 bases identical to TRBD1. The CDR3 extends over 14 amino acids. Per the germline V gene, CDR1 is MGHRA and CDR2 is YSYEKL. V lost 4 bases, J lost 6 bases, and 7 bases stayed unmatched. CDR3 residues: CASSRTGPGAEAFF. CDR3 coding DNA: TGCGCCAGCAGCCGGACAGGGCCGGGGGCTGAAGCTTTCTTT.

The count of this clone is one. The chain joins TRBV18 to TRBJ2-7, with TRBD2 as a possible D gene (6 bases). Germline V CDR1 and CDR2: KGHSH, LQKENI. V was shortened by 3 bases and J by 9 bases, with 15 bases between the two germline ends. This CDR3 has 13 residues. The CDR3 DNA reads as TGTGCCAGCTCACCGGAGCCTCGGAGGGCGCAGTACTTC. Protein: CASSPEPRRAQYF.

The gene calls are TRBV11-3 and TRBJ2-5; 7 bases are a match to TRBD1. V lost 5 bases, J lost 5 bases, and 5 bases stayed unmatched. The length of the CDR3 is 13 residues. Germline V gene sequence: CDR1 SGHNT, CDR2 YENEEA. The CDR3 nucleotides read TGTGCCAGCAGCCGTGGACAGGTGGAGACCCAGTACTTC. Its translation is CASSRGQVETQYF.

The chain couples TRBV18 to TRBJ2-1; D call uncertain. Germline V gives CDR1 KGHSH, CDR2 LQKENI. The length of the CDR3 is 15 residues. The V end lost 3 bases, the J end lost 6 bases, and 15 bases lay between the germline ends. Here the CDR3 DNA reads TGTGCCAGCTCACCTAGCCCCAAGTCCCGCAATGAGCAGTTCTTC. Translating it yields CASSPSPKSRNEQFF.

The gene calls are TRBV6-6 and TRBJ1-3; D is perhaps TRBD1 (5 bases). The CDR3 runs 14 residues. The V gene's germline CDR1 is MNHNY and CDR2 SVGAGI (reference sequence). V was pared by 6 bases and J by 0 bases, with 9 bases between. CDR3 in amino acids: CASSRQRSGNTIYF. CDR3 bases: TGTGCCAGCAGCAGACAGCGCTCTGGAAACACCATATATTTT.

The genes are TRBV6-1 and TRBJ1-1; TRBD1 might be the D (6 bases). The V gene's germline CDR1 is MNHNS and CDR2 SASEGT. The V and J ends lost 0 bases and 6 bases respectively, with 11 bases between them. This CDR3 contains 14 residues. The CDR3 DNA is TGTGCCAGCAGTGAAGCAGGGGGGGCCGCTGAAGCTTTCTTT. Residues: CASSEAGGAAEAFF.

V and J are TRBV10-3 and TRBJ2-3, with TRBD2 matching over 8 bases. The ends lost 5 bases at V and 2 bases at J; junction bases unmatched: 12. This CDR3 is 17 amino acids long. Germline V gene lookup returns CDR1 ENHRY and CDR2 SYGVKD. CDR3 loop: CAISQLIAGPTTDTQYF. The CDR3 coding sequence is TGTGCCATCAGTCAGCTTATAGCGGGACCTACCACAGATACGCAGTATTTT.

This clone was seen a handful of times. J is TRBJ1-2 and V is TRBV19; TRBD1 matches at 7 bases. Germline CDR1 is LNHDA and CDR2 is SQIVND (reference sequence). The CDR3 is 15 residues long. After removal of 7 bases from V and 3 bases from J, the junction contained 11 bases not matched to a gene. The CDR3 sequence is CASIQPGQTHYGYTF. The CDR3 coding sequence is TGTGCCAGTATTCAGCCGGGACAGACCCACTATGGCTACACCTTC.

This chain connects TRBV28 to TRBJ2-5; TRBD2 agrees at 10 bases. V was pared by 6 bases and J by 1 base, with 5 bases of the junction left unmatched. Germline V CDR1 and CDR2: MDHEN, SYDVKM. The CDR3 runs to 15 residues. In DNA, the CDR3 is TGTGCCAGCAGACTAGCGGGGAGACCCCAAGAGACCCAGTACTTC. Residues: CASRLAGRPQETQYF.

This chain links TRBV23-1 with TRBJ1-4, with D possibly TRBD1 on 5 matching bases. TRBV23-1 is classed as an ORF, of uncertain function. The CDR3 extends over 23 amino acids. The V end lost 0 bases, the J end lost 4 bases, and 33 bases lay between the germline ends. CDR3 bases: TGCGCCAGCAGTCAATCGCCCCGGGGGGGACCCGCTTCGCACCCTTATCTTAATGAAAAACTGTTTTTT. Protein product: CASSQSPRGGPASHPYLNEKLFF.

V gene TRBV5-1 combines with J gene TRBJ2-2; 11 nucleotides match TRBD2. V shed 2 bases, J shed 7 bases, and the junction held 7 bases outside the gene matches. The CDR3 is made up of 16 amino acids. Looked up from germline, CDR1 is SGHRS and CDR2 is YFSETQ. The CDR3 sequence: CASSLWILAGGGELFF. CDR3 nucleotide sequence: TGCGCCAGCAGCTTATGGATTCTAGCGGGAGGCGGGGAGCTGTTTTTT.

The CDR3 sequence is CASSRPGQGHLGYTF. The CDR3, as DNA: TGTGCCAGCAGTAGACCGGGACAGGGTCATCTAGGCTACACCTTC. The V gene is TRBV6-5, the J gene TRBJ1-2, with 9 nucleotides matching TRBD1. The CDR3 totals 15 residues. Trimming at V came to 5 bases and at J to 8 bases, leaving 12 bases not matched to a gene. Per the germline V gene, CDR1 is MNHEY and CDR2 is SVGAGI.

Turning to this clone: An end of the junction differs from the germline gene, which may be a read error. The V call is TRBV7-2, the J call TRBJ2-7, with 7 nucleotides matching TRBD1. This CDR3 comprises 14 residues. Germline V gene lookup returns CDR1 SGHTA and CDR2 FQGNSA. The CDR3 region has the DNA TGTGCCAGCAGCGAGGGACAGCCCCCTTTAGGAAGTAGCTTC. Translated, it gives CASSEGQPPLGSSF.

This clone showed up just once. V is TRBV2 and J is TRBJ1-5; maybe TRBD1 (6 bases). The CDR3 loop spans 15 amino acids. Germline V gene lookup returns CDR1 SNHLY and CDR2 FYNNEI. Trimming stripped 1 base from V and 6 bases from J, with 13 bases between. The DNA of the CDR3 is TGTGCCAGCAGTGAAGGGGACATCCAAGGTCAGCCCCAGCATTTT. This encodes CASSEGDIQGQPQHF.

This rearrangement joins TRBV5-1 to TRBJ2-1, with D uncertain. This CDR3 has 12 residues. V gave up 0 bases and J gave up 7 bases, with 5 bases separating them. Germline V lookup: CDR1 SGHRS, CDR2 YFSETQ. CDR3 DNA: TGCGCCAGCAGCTTGGTGCTAAATGAGCAGTTCTTC. This gives the protein CASSLVLNEQFF. The entire variable domain, with the rest obtained from reference TRBV5-1 and TRBJ2-1, is as follows: KAGVTQTPRYLIKTRGQQVTLSCSPISGHRSVSWYQQTPGQGLQFLFEYFSETQRNKGNFPGRFSGRQFSNSRSEMNVSTLELGDSALYLCASSLVLNEQFFGPGTRLTVL.

The rearrangement links TRBV13 to TRBJ2-7, with 7 bases lining up with TRBD1. This CDR3 is 13 amino acids long. V lost 4 bases to trimming and J lost 4 bases; unmatched junction nucleotides: 4. Germline values: CDR1 PRHDT, CDR2 FYEKMQ (reference sequence). CDR3 DNA: TGTGCCAGCAGCTCGGGACAGCCGTACGAGCAGTACTTC. Translating it yields CASSSGQPYEQYF.